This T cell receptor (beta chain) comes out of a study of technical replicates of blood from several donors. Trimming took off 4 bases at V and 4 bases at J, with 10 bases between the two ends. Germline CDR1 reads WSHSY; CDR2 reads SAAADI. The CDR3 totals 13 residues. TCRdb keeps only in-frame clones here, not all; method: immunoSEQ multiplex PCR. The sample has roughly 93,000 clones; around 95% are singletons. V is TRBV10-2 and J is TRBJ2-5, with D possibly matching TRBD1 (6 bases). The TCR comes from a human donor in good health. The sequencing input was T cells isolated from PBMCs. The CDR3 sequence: CASSGQARETQYF. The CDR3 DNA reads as TGCGCCAGCAGTGGACAGGCCCGAGAGACCCAGTACTTC.